These 23 T cell receptor beta chains were sequenced from one sample in a study of T cell clonality in common variable immunodeficiency. Data came from immunoSEQ multiplex PCR; TCRdb stores just in-frame clones and leaves some out. The data show 15,000 to 20,000 clones, with none appearing a single time. These receptors have no known antigen. Study results and limitations: Fewer deletions and N-nucleotide insertions were reportedly seen in common variable immunodeficiency TCR beta sequences.

Sequencing was done on a sample of peripheral blood mononuclear cells. The receptors here all came from a human donor with common variable immunodeficiency.

Regarding this clone: Read data end 3 residues before the CDR3 end; the end is taken from the germline J gene. This sequence joins TRBV18 and TRBJ2-5, with TRBD1 as a possible D gene (6 bases). V lost 5 bases and J 4 bases, leaving 11 bases between the germline ends. The CDR3 loop spans 13 amino acids. Germline CDR1 and CDR2: KGHSH and LQKENI. The CDR3 loop reads CASSENRVETQYF. CDR3 bases read: TGTGCCAGCTCAGAAAACAGGGTAGAGACC.

In this sample, this clone turned up many times. The read ends 3 residues before the CDR3 terminus; that terminus is restored from the germline J gene. V gene TRBV18 combines with J gene TRBJ2-7; D possibly corresponds to TRBD1 (6 bases). The V gene lost 1 base and the J gene lost 0 bases, with 16 bases spanning the gap. This CDR3 is 17 amino acids long. Germline V lookup: CDR1 KGHSH, CDR2 LQKENI. CDR3 DNA (partial): TGTGCCAGCTCACCACGCATGAGGACAGCGAGCTCCTACGAG. Protein: CASSPRMRTASSYE. In full, the CDR3 is CASSPRMRTASSYEQYF.

About this clone: The read halts 3 residues ahead of the CDR3 end, with the missing end drawn from the germline J gene. This chain joins TRBV7-9 and TRBJ2-1; 11 bases fit TRBD2. The CDR3 has 15 residues. V trimming: 5 bases; J trimming: 2 bases; junction bases outside the gene matches: 2. Looked up from germline, CDR1 is SEHNR and CDR2 is FQNEAQ (reference sequence). CDR3 DNA (partial): TGTGCCAGCAGCCGACTAGCGGGAACCTACAATGAG. Encoded protein: CASSRLAGTYNE. The complete CDR3 sequence is CASSRLAGTYNEQFF.

In regard to this clone: The CDR3 is cut off 3 residues early in the read; its end comes from the germline J gene. The chain employs TRBV19 and TRBJ2-1, with 10 bases that match TRBD2. The ends lost 2 bases at V and 5 bases at J; junction bases unmatched: 9. CDR3 length: 17 amino acids. Germline V gives CDR1 LNHDA, CDR2 SQIVND (reference sequence). Here the CDR3 reads CASSIPSSSGGHNEQFF. The CDR3 bases that were read are TGTGCCAGTAGTATACCTAGTTCTAGCGGGGGACACAATGAG.

About this clone itself: The read finishes 3 residues shy of the CDR3 end, and the germline J gene is used to complete it. The V call is TRBV6-1, the J call TRBJ2-1; D remains ambiguous. The germline V gene has CDR1 MNHNS and CDR2 SASEGT. The CDR3 totals 12 residues. Trimming stripped 3 bases from V and 6 bases from J, with 6 bases between. The CDR3 is CASSDLFNEQFF. The covered CDR3 bases are TGTGCCAGCAGTGATCTTTTCAATGAG.

A note on this clone: Sequencing ends 3 residues short of the CDR3 end; the germline J gene provides the rest. This chain uses TRBV19 with TRBJ1-1; D is unresolved. The germline V gene has CDR1 LNHDA and CDR2 SQIVND (reference sequence). The ends were cut back, 5 bases at V and 3 bases at J, with 10 bases in the middle. The CDR3 loop spans 13 amino acids. CDR3 DNA, as far as it was read: TGTGCCAGTAGTGCCCAACAGTACACTGAA. This codes for CASSAQQYTE. The whole CDR3 reads CASSAQQYTEAFF. Complete variable domain (other parts from reference TRBV19 and TRBJ1-1): DGGITQSPKYLFRKEGQNVTLSCEQNLNHDAMYWYRQDPGQGLRLIYYSQIVNDFQKGDIAEGYSVSREKKESFPLTVTSAQKNPTAFYLCASSAQQYTEAFFGQGTRLTVV.

This clone was seen a few times. The read stops 3 residues short of the end of the CDR3; the missing end is completed from the germline J gene. This chain joins TRBV7-6 and TRBJ2-1, with 7 bases lining up with TRBD2. Germline trimming cut 1 base from V and 9 bases from J; bases unmatched to any gene: 6. Germline CDR1 SGHVS, CDR2 FNYEAQ. CDR3 length: 14 residues. Here the CDR3 reads CASSLEGLGPEQFF. The DNA read from the CDR3 is TGTGCCAGCAGCTTAGAAGGACTAGGTCCTGAG.

About this clone itself: The read terminates 3 residues before the CDR3 end, so the remaining end is supplied by the germline J gene. This chain connects TRBV30 to TRBJ1-1, with D possibly matching TRBD1 (5 bases). Germline V CDR1 and CDR2: GTSNPN, SVGIG (reference sequence). The CDR3 loop spans 11 amino acids. CDR3: CAWGSGTQAFF. CDR3 DNA (partial): TGTGCCTGGGGATCCGGGACTCAA.

This clone was counted ten times or more. The read finishes 3 residues shy of the CDR3 end, and the germline J gene is used to complete it. The chain has TRBV19 and TRBJ2-2; 11 nucleotides line up with TRBD2. This CDR3 region has 16 residues. Trimming cost V 1 base and J 5 bases; bases outside gene matches: 3. Germline V gives CDR1 LNHDA, CDR2 SQIVND (reference sequence). Incomplete CDR3 DNA: TGTGCCAGTAGTATAGGGGGACTAGCGGAGACCGGGGAG. Encoded protein: CASSIGGLAETGE. The full CDR3 protein is CASSIGGLAETGELFF.

Comments on this clone: The read ends 3 residues early relative to the CDR3; the germline J gene fills the gap. J is TRBJ2-7 and V is TRBV5-1, with a tentative D call TRBD2 (5 bases). The CDR3 contains 16 residues. Trimming removed 3 bases at V and 3 bases at J, with 19 bases between. Germline loops: CDR1 SGHRS, CDR2 YFSETQ. The CDR3 loop is CASSSLPLADYYEQYF. The CDR3 DNA, read in part, is TGCGCCAGCAGCTCTTTACCCCTAGCTGACTACTACGAG. Drawing the rest from reference TRBV5-1 and TRBJ2-7, the complete variable domain is KAGVTQTPRYLIKTRGQQVTLSCSPISGHRSVSWYQQTPGQGLQFLFEYFSETQRNKGNFPGRFSGRQFSNSRSEMNVSTLELGDSALYLCASSSLPLADYYEQYFGPGTRLTVT.

This clone was recorded at least ten times. The read ends 3 residues before the CDR3 terminus; that terminus is restored from the germline J gene. The genes are TRBV5-1 and TRBJ2-7; 7 positions match TRBD1. CDR3 length: 12 residues. CDR1 and CDR2 from the germline V gene are SGHRS and YFSETQ. After removal of 3 bases from V and 5 bases from J, the junction contained 2 bases not matched to a gene. CDR3 DNA, as far as it was read: TGCGCCAGCAGCTCAGGGGGAAACGAG. Amino acids: CASSSGGNE. The whole CDR3 sequence is CASSSGGNEQYF.

This clone was detected many times. The DNA ends 3 residues before the CDR3 does, and the rest of the CDR3 is filled in from the germline J gene. J is TRBJ1-1 and V is TRBV20-1, with TRBD1 as a possible D gene (6 bases). The CDR3 is 14 amino acids. Germline-derived CDR1 and CDR2 are DFQATT and SNEGSKA (reference sequence). This CDR3 reads CSARDPTRGGRAFF. The CDR3 bases that were read are TGCAGTGCTAGGGATCCCACCAGGGGCGGAAGA.

This clone was seen more than once but under ten times. The read gets to within 3 residues of the CDR3 end, and the germline J gene fills in the rest. V gene TRBV7-2 combines with J gene TRBJ1-4; 8 bases are shared with TRBD1. The V and J ends lost 2 bases and 7 bases, in that order; junction bases with no gene match: 0. Germline CDR1 SGHTA, CDR2 FQGNSA. This CDR3 has 13 amino acids. The CDR3 DNA, read in part, is TGTGCCAGCAGCTTAACAGGGGGTGAAAAA. Its protein is CASSLTGGEK. The CDR3 in full is CASSLTGGEKLFF.

Ten or more counts support this clone. The observed sequence ends 3 residues before the CDR3 terminus, with the missing tail filled in from the germline J gene. The gene calls are TRBV20-1 and TRBJ2-2; 8 positions agree with TRBD1. Germline V CDR1 and CDR2: DFQATT, SNEGSKA (reference sequence). V gave up 3 bases and J gave up 3 bases; unmatched junction bases: 9. The CDR3 sequence is 16 residues long. The DNA read from the CDR3 is TGCAGTGCTAGTAGGACAGGGCGGTGGGACACCGGGGAG. Encoded protein: CSASRTGRWDTGE. The whole CDR3 region reads CSASRTGRWDTGELFF.

In regard to this clone: The CDR3 extends 3 residues past the end of the read, so its final part is completed from the germline J gene. The chain links TRBV30 to TRBJ2-2; D is unresolved. The germline CDR1 and CDR2 sequences are GTSNPN and SVGIG (reference sequence). CDR3 size: 13 residues. Trimming cost V 3 bases and J 2 bases, with 7 bases left between them. The part of the CDR3 DNA that was read is TGTGCCTGGAGAGGTCCAAACACCGGGGAG. Translation: CAWRGPNTGE. The CDR3 in its entirety is CAWRGPNTGELFF.

This clone was picked up a small number of times. One end of the junction varies from germline; a read error may be responsible. The read comes to an end 3 residues before the CDR3 does, leaving the germline J gene to fill in the end. The rearrangement links TRBV18 to TRBJ1-3, with 9 bases matching TRBD1. Germline-derived CDR1 and CDR2 are KGHSH and LQKENI. The CDR3 is 15 amino acids. The CDR3: CANSEQGASENTIYF. CDR3 bases read: TGTGCCAACTCCGAACAGGGGGCTTCTGAAAACACC.

This clone was detected a few times. The part of the CDR3 DNA that was read is TGTGCCAGCAGTTACCCGGGACTAGCAGGGGAGACC. Protein: CASSYPGLAGET. The CDR3 as a whole reads CASSYPGLAGETQYF. The chain uses TRBV6-2 or TRBV6-3 and TRBJ2-5; TRBD2 matches at 9 bases. The read ends 3 residues early relative to the CDR3; the germline J gene fills the gap. V lost 2 bases to trimming and J lost 5 bases; unmatched junction nucleotides: 6. Germline V gene lookup returns CDR1 MNHEY and CDR2 SVGEGT. The CDR3 extends over 15 amino acids.

Regarding this clone: The CDR3 extends 3 residues past the end of the read, so its final part is completed from the germline J gene. The chain combines TRBV6-2 or TRBV6-3 with TRBJ1-5, with D uncertain. Germline-derived CDR1 and CDR2 are MNHEY and SVGEGT. The length of the CDR3 is 16 residues. V was pared by 4 bases and J by 1 base, with 14 bases between. CDR3 DNA, as far as it was read: TGTGCCAGCAGTTTGACCGCTTACTACAGCAATCAGCCC. The encoded protein is CASSLTAYYSNQP. The CDR3 as a whole reads CASSLTAYYSNQPQHF.

This clone has ten or more counts. The sequenced part of the CDR3 DNA is TGTGCCAGCAGCCGGGGGGGGAAGGCCTACGAG. Its protein is CASSRGGKAYE. The full CDR3 protein reads CASSRGGKAYEQYF. This rearrangement joins TRBV5-6 to TRBJ2-7; 8 bases align to TRBD2. The read stops 3 residues short of the end of the CDR3; the missing end is completed from the germline J gene. The germline gives CDR1 SGHDT, CDR2 YYEEEE. V was clipped by 4 bases and J by 2 bases; unmatched bases: 5. This CDR3 spans 14 amino acids.

This clone was recorded a few times. The CDR3 is cut off 3 residues early in the read; its end comes from the germline J gene. The chain links TRBV18 to TRBJ2-6; 9 nucleotides match TRBD1. V dropped 5 bases and J dropped 2; count of bases not matched to a gene: 7. Germline V gives CDR1 KGHSH, CDR2 LQKENI. The CDR3 has 17 amino acids. The DNA read from the CDR3 is TGTGCCAGCTCATCCGGACAGGGGAGGACTGGGGCCAACGTC. Amino acids: CASSSGQGRTGANV. The entire CDR3 sequence reads CASSSGQGRTGANVLTF.

Only a few counts were recorded for this clone. The sequence runs out 3 residues before the end of the CDR3; the remainder is reconstructed from the germline J gene. The gene calls are TRBV5-6 and TRBJ2-3; D perhaps matches TRBD2 (6 bases). V gave up 4 bases and J gave up 6 bases, with 15 bases separating them. This CDR3 is built from 14 residues. Germline values: CDR1 SGHDT, CDR2 YYEEEE. This CDR3 reads CASSGGSSRDTQYF. CDR3 DNA (partial): TGTGCCAGCAGCGGAGGGTCTTCCAGGGATACG.

This clone was observed a few times. Incomplete CDR3 DNA: TGCAGTGCTAGGGCTACAGGGGGCGGCAACAATGAG. Translating gives CSARATGGGNNE. The full CDR3 protein is CSARATGGGNNEQFF. The chain combines TRBV20-1 with TRBJ2-1, with 9 bases aligning to TRBD1. The CDR3 end lies 3 residues beyond the end of the read and is filled in from the germline J gene. In germline, CDR1 is DFQATT, CDR2 SNEGSKA (reference sequence). The ends lost 3 bases at V and 5 bases at J; junction bases unmatched: 8. CDR3 length: 15 amino acids.

This clone was detected ten times or more. From the germline J gene comes the end of the CDR3, since the read stops 3 residues before it. The rearrangement uses TRBV7-9 and TRBJ1-1; D might be TRBD1 (5 bases). From germline, CDR1 is SEHNR and CDR2 FQNEAQ (reference sequence). Trimming took off 4 bases at V and 6 bases at J, with 18 bases between the two ends. The CDR3 sequence is 15 residues long. The CDR3 loop reads CASSSARGSVAEAFF. The covered CDR3 bases are TGTGCCAGCAGCTCCGCGAGGGGATCGGTGGCTGAA.